This entry describes one T cell receptor beta chain. Between the trimmed V and J ends, which lost 7 bases and 7 bases, there was a span of 13 bases. The germline V gene encodes CDR1 SQVTM and CDR2 ANQGSEA. The CDR3 has 11 amino acids. These data originate in a study of blood T cell repertoires in COVID-19. Cohort 3 recovered donors had two negative PCRs, clearance, or symptom resolution. The protocol was immunoSEQ multiplex PCR, while the TCRdb copy is restricted to in-frame clones and leaves out a portion. Of 140,000 to 150,000 clones detected, 75% to 90% appear once; the ten largest clones hold around 10%.

Sequenced input: PBMCs or T cells enriched from blood (not recorded which). This chain uses TRBV29-1 with TRBJ1-2, with D possibly matching TRBD1 (5 bases). The receptor's source is a man aged 60 to 75 who had recovered from COVID-19. The CDR3 DNA sequence: TGCAGCGGTAACTCGGGGGTTGGCTACACCTTC. As protein: CSGNSGVGYTF.